The T cell receptor delta chain under discussion was sequenced for a study of Vδ1+ human thymocytes. Extracted RNA was reverse transcribed into cDNA. The CDR3 regions were amplified by multiplex PCR from V-gene primers to a constant-region primer. TCRdb called clones from the multiplex PCR reads again using CATT. Altogether under 25,000 delta-chain clones are present, around 32% being singletons, with the ten largest covering about 1.4%. Germline CDR1 is TSWWSYY and CDR2 is QGS. The CDR3 runs to 22 residues. The J segment lost 0 bases and the V segment lost 5 bases, leaving 27 bases of the junction unmatched. Purity of the sorted Vdelta1+ thymocytes ranged from 98% to 99.6%. Comments on this clone: The antigen remains undetermined.

Study findings and constraints: Thymic TRG and TRD repertoires appeared highly polyclonal, with Gaussian CDR3 length distributions. Despite high sort purity, roughly a fifth of thymic T cell receptor delta sequences were Vdelta2. Donors shared many TRG clonotypes but few TRD clonotypes.

Sequenced sample: Vdelta1+ gamma-delta thymocytes from the thymus. Subset here: FACS-sorted CD3+ TCRalphabeta- TCRVdelta1+ TCRVdelta2- thymocytes. This TCR came from a boy under two years old who had congenital heart surgery. The genes are TRDV1 and TRDJ1; 7 bases are shared with TRDD3. CDR3 in amino acids: CALGNLPSPLTGAWRYTDKLIF. CDR3 in DNA: TGTGCTCTTGGGAATCTGCCTTCGCCACTTACTGGGGCTTGGAGGTACACCGATAAACTCATCTTT.